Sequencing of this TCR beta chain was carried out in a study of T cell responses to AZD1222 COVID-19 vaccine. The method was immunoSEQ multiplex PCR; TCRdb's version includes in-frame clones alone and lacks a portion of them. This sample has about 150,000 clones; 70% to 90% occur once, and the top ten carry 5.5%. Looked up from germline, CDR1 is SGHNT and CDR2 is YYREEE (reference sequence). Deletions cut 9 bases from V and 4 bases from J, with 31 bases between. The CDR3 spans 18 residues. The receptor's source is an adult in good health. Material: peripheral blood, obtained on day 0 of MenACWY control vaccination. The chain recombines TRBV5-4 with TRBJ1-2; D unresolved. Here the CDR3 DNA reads TGTGCCACCACGGCTGGATTTCCTTTAACGGGTCGAGGCTATGGCTACACCTTC. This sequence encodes CATTAGFPLTGRGYGYTF.